These 20 T cell receptor beta chains share one sample of origin, sequenced in a study of blood T cell repertoires in COVID-19 (dated by TCRdb to about 2020). Library method: the immunoSEQ multiplex PCR assay. Here the immuneACCESS table is served through TCRdb, limited to in-frame sequences with V and J called. Missing clones are a known gap in these copies; in checked studies unresolved V genes cover under half, and the rest lacks a known reason. In this sample the table shows some 200,000 clones, around 90% of which occur a single time. The biggest ten clones account for nearly 0.55% of the sample. Specimen: peripheral blood. The source of these receptors is a man aged 50-59 years with acute or convalescent COVID-19.

The rearrangement links TRBV27 to TRBJ2-3; 7 bases fit TRBD2. The CDR3 totals 18 residues. Trimming at V came to 5 bases and at J to 0 bases, leaving 14 bases not matched to a gene. From germline, CDR1 is MNHEY and CDR2 SMNVEV (reference sequence). Here the CDR3 reads CASSGLGGRGTSTDTQYF. DNA for the CDR3: TGTGCCAGCAGTGGGTTGGGTGGGAGGGGCACTAGCACAGATACGCAGTATTTT.

The chain combines TRBV9 with TRBJ2-2, with 7 bases aligning to TRBD1. There are 17 residues in the CDR3. V dropped 0 bases and J dropped 4; count of bases not matched to a gene: 9. Germline CDR1 reads SGDLS; CDR2 reads YYNGEE. In DNA form, the CDR3 reads TGTGCCAGCAGCGTAGTAAGAGGGGGCGTTGGCACCGGGGAGCTGTTTTTT. Protein: CASSVVRGGVGTGELFF.

The V and J genes are TRBV3-1 (or the pseudogene TRBV3-2) and TRBJ1-6; 7 bases map to TRBD1. This CDR3 comprises 14 residues. Trimming cost V 9 bases and J 8 bases; bases outside gene matches: 10. The germline gives CDR1 LGHDT, CDR2 YNNKEL (reference sequence). The CDR3 coding sequence is TGTGCCAGTTCGGGGACAGCCGATTATTCACCCCTCCACTTT. It yields the protein CASSGTADYSPLHF.

This chain links TRBV10-3 with TRBJ2-3, with a possible D match to TRBD1 (8 bases). Trimming took 6 bases from V and 6 from J, leaving 22 bases between them. The CDR3 spans 16 residues. Germline V lookup: CDR1 ENHRY, CDR2 SYGVKD. The CDR3 region has the DNA TGTGCCATCAGAAACCGACAGGGGCAGGGGGGGGATACGCAGTATTTT. Its protein product is CAIRNRQGQGGDTQYF.

This clone was seen just once. V and J are TRBV19 and TRBJ1-1, with 7 bases that match TRBD1. Germline CDR1 reads LNHDA; CDR2 reads SQIVND (reference sequence). The CDR3 length is 15 residues. The V segment lost 9 bases and the J segment 4 bases; nucleotides outside the gene matches: 14. Written as DNA, the CDR3 is TGTGCCAGCTTACAGGGGTCCCGCCCCCCCACTGAAGCTTTCTTT. Its translation: CASLQGSRPPTEAFF.

The chain combines TRBV5-1 with TRBJ2-5; possibly TRBD1 for D (6 bases). Germline-derived CDR1 and CDR2 are SGHRS and YFSETQ. The CDR3 is 15 residues long. Trimming took off 3 bases at V and 5 bases at J, with 17 bases between the two ends. The DNA for the CDR3 is TGCGCCAGCAGCTGGGGCAGGGGCCGGAGGGAGACCCAGTACTTC. Protein sequence: CASSWGRGRRETQYF.

V is TRBV2 and J is TRBJ1-3; possible D gene TRBD1, 6 bases. CDR1 is SNHLY and CDR2 is FYNNEI in the germline V gene. The CDR3 totals 14 residues. V was trimmed by 3 bases and J by 2 bases, leaving 8 bases between them. The CDR3 loop reads CASSDQGTGNTIYF. CDR3 coding DNA: TGTGCCAGCAGTGATCAGGGGACTGGAAACACCATATATTTT.

This chain connects TRBV5-1 to TRBJ2-1; TRBD2 agrees at 13 bases. J lost 5 bases, V lost 4 bases, and 12 bases had no gene match. This CDR3 region has 18 residues. Germline V gene lookup returns CDR1 SGHRS and CDR2 YFSETQ. The CDR3 DNA reads TGCGCCAGCAGCCCGGGACTAGCGGGATGGGGCCTGGACAATGAGCAGTTCTTC. Translation: CASSPGLAGWGLDNEQFF. Complete variable domain (other parts from reference TRBV5-1 and TRBJ2-1): KAGVTQTPRYLIKTRGQQVTLSCSPISGHRSVSWYQQTPGQGLQFLFEYFSETQRNKGNFPGRFSGRQFSNSRSEMNVSTLELGDSALYLCASSPGLAGWGLDNEQFFGPGTRLTVL.

The V and J genes are TRBV3-1 (or the pseudogene TRBV3-2) and TRBJ2-1; TRBD1 is a possible D gene (6 bases). The CDR3 consists of 12 residues. Germline-derived CDR1 and CDR2 are LGHDT and YNNKEL (reference sequence). The V end lost 3 bases, the J end lost 9 bases, and 9 bases lay between the germline ends. As DNA, the CDR3 is TGTGCCAGCAGCCATGCAGGGGCTGAGCAGTTCTTC. Translated, it gives CASSHAGAEQFF.

V usage is TRBV5-4 and J usage is TRBJ2-1; 14 nucleotides match TRBD2. Germline assignment: CDR1 SGHNT and CDR2 YYREEE (reference sequence). The CDR3 runs to 16 residues. J lost 10 bases, V lost 4 bases, and 10 bases had no gene match. CDR3 loop: CASSPYGTSGRHEQFF. The DNA of the CDR3 is TGTGCCAGCAGCCCCTACGGGACTAGCGGGAGACACGAGCAGTTCTTC.

The chain links TRBV7-3 to TRBJ2-5; 10 positions agree with TRBD2. V was clipped by 5 bases and J by 5 bases; unmatched bases: 5. The CDR3 is 14 residues long. Germline V gives CDR1 SGHTA, CDR2 FQGTGA. CDR3 loop: CASSPSGGAETQYF. CDR3 sequence (DNA): TGTGCCAGCAGCCCAAGCGGGGGGGCCGAGACCCAGTACTTC.

The CDR3, as DNA: TGTGCCAGCAGCGTATCGGGGACAGGGTATGAGACCCAGTACTTC. Translating it yields CASSVSGTGYETQYF. This rearrangement joins TRBV9 to TRBJ2-5, with 9 bases lining up with TRBD1. Germline trimming cut 1 base from V and 5 bases from J; bases unmatched to any gene: 6. The CDR3 has 15 residues. Germline-derived CDR1 and CDR2 are SGDLS and YYNGEE.

This clone was recorded only once. The chain uses TRBV4-3 and TRBJ1-3; a possible D gene is TRBD1 (6 bases). Germline assignment: CDR1 LGHNA and CDR2 YSLEER. CDR3 length: 16 residues. V dropped 0 bases and J dropped 1 base, with 10 bases sitting between them. This CDR3 reads CASSQDSQGSGNTIYF. The CDR3 coding sequence is TGCGCCAGCAGCCAAGACAGCCAGGGGTCTGGAAACACCATATATTTT.

CDR3: CASSATGPYGYTF. In DNA, the CDR3 is TGTGCCAGCAGCGCGACAGGGCCTTATGGCTACACCTTC. The rearrangement links TRBV6-5 to TRBJ1-2; TRBD1 agrees at 7 bases. The V gene's germline CDR1 is MNHEY and CDR2 SVGAGI. J was trimmed by 5 bases and V by 6 bases; bases with no gene match: 6. The CDR3 loop spans 13 amino acids.

The J gene is TRBJ1-5, the V gene TRBV7-8; TRBD1 might be the D (6 bases). From germline, CDR1 is SGHVS and CDR2 FQNEAQ. V lost 1 base and J 6 bases, leaving 22 bases between the germline ends. The CDR3 totals 18 residues. The CDR3 DNA follows: TGTGCCAGCAGCTTAGATAAATGGTGGACAGACTGGGGTCAGCCCCAGCATTTT. This encodes CASSLDKWWTDWGQPQHF. The variable domain in full, completed from reference TRBV7-8 and TRBJ1-5, reads GAGVSQSPRYKVAKRGQDVALRCDPISGHVSLFWYQQALGQGPEFLTYFQNEAQLDKSGLPSDRFFAERPEGSVSTLKIQRTQQEDSAVYLCASSLDKWWTDWGQPQHFGDGTRLSIL.

As to this clone: Other DNA sequences in this specimen translate into the identical CDR3. J is TRBJ1-5 and V is TRBV27, with D unresolved. V was cut by 3 bases and J by 0 bases, with 9 bases left in between. The germline CDR1 and CDR2 sequences are MNHEY and SMNVEV (reference sequence). This CDR3 region has 15 residues. CDR3 in amino acids: CASSFSGYSNQPQHF. The CDR3 region has the DNA TGTGCCAGCAGTTTTTCGGGTTATAGCAATCAGCCCCAGCATTTT.

This chain joins TRBV10-2 and TRBJ2-3, with 10 bases matching TRBD2. Germline V gene lookup returns CDR1 WSHSY and CDR2 SAAADI. This CDR3 contains 16 residues. V gave up 5 bases and J gave up 4 bases; unmatched junction bases: 9. The DNA of the CDR3 is TGCGCCAGCAGTCAAGCTAGCGGGAGTTGGGCAGATACGCAGTATTTT. It specifies CASSQASGSWADTQYF.

This clone has only one observation. The CDR3 loop is CSVEDGGFWLDTQYF. As DNA, the CDR3 is TGCAGCGTTGAAGATGGAGGGTTCTGGCTAGATACGCAGTATTTT. The chain is built from TRBV29-1 and TRBJ2-3; D is possibly TRBD2 (6 bases). The CDR3 consists of 15 residues. Germline CDR1 is SQVTM and CDR2 is ANQGSEA. V lost 0 bases, J lost 5 bases, and 15 bases lay in between.

The chain links TRBV11-2 to TRBJ2-7; D is possibly TRBD1 (5 bases). CDR1 and CDR2 from the germline V gene are SGHAT and FQNNGV. This CDR3 is built from 14 residues. The germline V and J ends were trimmed by 1 base and 4 bases, with 11 bases remaining between them. CDR3: CASSLVQGSYEQYF. The CDR3 DNA is TGTGCCAGCAGCTTAGTCCAGGGATCATACGAGCAGTACTTC.

J is TRBJ2-5 and V is TRBV18; TRBD2 might be the D (6 bases). Trimming pared 3 bases from V and 4 bases from J, leaving 12 bases between. Per germline, CDR1 KGHSH and CDR2 LQKENI. The CDR3 has 14 residues. The CDR3 loop is CASSPIPEGETQYF. DNA for the CDR3: TGTGCCAGCTCACCCATTCCGGAGGGAGAGACCCAGTACTTC.